This passage covers 23 T cell receptor beta chains from one sample sequenced in a study of T cells in Graves' hyperthyroidism and ophthalmopathy. What was amplified from RNA transcripts were TCR beta CDR3 regions. First-round RT-PCR targeting the TCR CDR3 was performed with the HTBI primer set. TCRdb reprocessed the multiplex PCR reads with MiXCR, giving one entry per CDR3 protein. The sample shows approximately 520,000 distinct CDR3 sequences, around 20% of them seen only once. The source material was blood. All receptors derive from a man younger than 35 with Graves' hyperthyroidism.

In this sample, this clonotype turned up many times. The rearrangement uses TRBV28 and TRBJ2-7; 10 nucleotides line up with TRBD1. With 4 bases clipped from V and 2 bases from J, the junction kept 14 bases outside the gene matches. This CDR3 has 18 amino acids. Looked up from germline, CDR1 is MDHEN and CDR2 is SYDVKM. The CDR3: CASSYHQSRTGGPYEQYF. Here the CDR3 DNA reads TGTGCCAGCAGTTACCACCAATCAAGGACAGGGGGTCCCTACGAGCAGTACTTC.

Many counts were recorded for this clonotype. The genes are TRBV19 and TRBJ1-2; the D gene is possibly TRBD1 (6 bases). The germline V and J ends were trimmed by 8 bases and 5 bases, with 24 bases remaining between them. Germline CDR1 is LNHDA and CDR2 is SQIVND (reference sequence). The CDR3 length is 16 residues. The CDR3 DNA is TGTGCCAGTTCACCGCCCGACAGGTTCTTAAGTTATGGCTACACCTTC. Residues: CASSPPDRFLSYGYTF.

This clonotype was found many times. V usage is TRBV12-3 or TRBV12-4 and J usage is TRBJ1-5, with D perhaps TRBD1 (5 bases). The CDR3 is 17 residues long. V gave up 2 bases and J gave up 2 bases, with 16 bases separating them. The CDR3 region has the DNA TGTGCCAGCAGTTTACGTACGGGGGTAGAGGGCAATCAGCCCCAGCATTTT. Its translation: CASSLRTGVEGNQPQHF.

In its sample, this clonotype was seen many times. The chain uses TRBV7-8 and TRBJ1-1; 11 positions agree with TRBD1. Trimming at V came to 5 bases and at J to 5 bases, leaving 7 bases not matched to a gene. Germline CDR1 SGHVS, CDR2 FQNEAQ. The CDR3 consists of 15 residues. CDR3 residues: CASSGGTGGKTEAFF. The CDR3 region has the DNA TGTGCCAGCAGCGGGGGGACAGGGGGTAAAACTGAAGCTTTCTTT.

This clonotype appeared many times. This chain uses TRBV7-9 with TRBJ1-1; D gene uncertain. Trimming pared 1 base from V and 5 bases from J, leaving 14 bases between. This CDR3 is 15 amino acids long. In germline, CDR1 is SEHNR, CDR2 FQNEAQ (reference sequence). CDR3 bases: TGTGCCAGCAGCTTAGATCCATTACGGGGTACTGAAGCTTTCTTT. Its protein is CASSLDPLRGTEAFF.

Many counts were recorded for this clonotype. The V and J genes are TRBV30 and TRBJ2-5, with 8 bases lining up with TRBD1. This CDR3 has 17 amino acids. Trimming cost V 1 base and J 5 bases; bases outside gene matches: 15. Per the germline V gene, CDR1 is GTSNPN and CDR2 is SVGIG (reference sequence). Here the CDR3 DNA reads TGTGCCTGGAGTGCAACCACGACAGGGGCCGGAAGGGAGACCCAGTACTTC. Translation: CAWSATTTGAGRETQYF.

This chain joins TRBV19 and TRBJ1-5; D unclear. CDR1 and CDR2 (germline): LNHDA, SQIVND (reference sequence). The CDR3 is 15 residues long. V was shortened by 3 bases and J by 5 bases, with 14 bases between the two germline ends. The CDR3 sequence: CASSMTAGGYQPQHF. The CDR3 nucleotides are TGTGCCAGTAGTATGACGGCAGGAGGTTATCAGCCCCAGCATTTT.

Only a few counts were recorded for this clonotype. The V call is TRBV9, the J call TRBJ2-6; D could derive from TRBD1 or TRBD2 (5 bases each). Between the trimmed V and J ends, which lost 3 bases and 0 bases, there was a span of 7 bases. CDR3 length: 15 residues. Germline V CDR1 and CDR2: SGDLS, YYNGEE. For the CDR3, the DNA is TGTGCCAGCAGCGCTGGGGGCTCTGGGGCCAACGTCCTGACTTTC. Translated, it gives CASSAGGSGANVLTF.

This clonotype appeared a few times. This chain connects TRBV12-5 to TRBJ2-2; D is unresolved. Germline V gene sequence: CDR1 LGHNT, CDR2 FRNRAP. CDR3 size: 15 residues. Trimming removed 2 bases at V and 6 bases at J, with 13 bases between. CDR3 nucleotide sequence: TGTGCTAGTGGTTTGACGGGCCTCTCCCCCGGGGAGCTGTTTTTT. Amino acids: CASGLTGLSPGELFF.

This clonotype was seen more than once but under ten times. The chain couples TRBV3-1 to TRBJ1-2; 9 bases map to TRBD1. J lost 7 bases, V lost 3 bases, and 6 bases had no gene match. This CDR3 spans 14 amino acids. Germline values: CDR1 LGHDT, CDR2 YNNKEL (reference sequence). The CDR3 loop is CASSHGTGLFGYTF. CDR3 sequence (DNA): TGTGCCAGCAGCCATGGGACAGGGCTCTTTGGCTACACCTTC.

On this clonotype: A much larger clone is a single base away; this may be a read error. This chain joins TRBV7-9 and TRBJ1-3; the D is unclear. Germline assignment: CDR1 SEHNR and CDR2 FQNEAQ (reference sequence). V was cut by 2 bases and J by 6 bases, with 11 bases left in between. The CDR3 loop spans 14 amino acids. In DNA form, the CDR3 reads TGTGCCAGCAGCTTAACCTCCTCCGAAAACACCATATATTTT. Its translation is CASSLTSSENTIYF.

This clonotype came up many times. The chain uses TRBV6-5 and TRBJ2-5; possibly TRBD1 or TRBD2 for D (5 bases each). Trimming cost V 8 bases and J 4 bases, with 17 bases left between them. The CDR3 loop spans 14 amino acids. Germline lookup yields CDR1 MNHEY and CDR2 SVGAGI. The CDR3 loop reads CASYRGDRRETQYF. The CDR3 coding sequence is TGTGCCAGCTATAGGGGAGACAGAAGAGAGACCCAGTACTTC.

This clonotype was observed many times. The chain carries TRBV20-1 and TRBJ1-2; D is unclear. Looked up from germline, CDR1 is DFQATT and CDR2 is SNEGSKA (reference sequence). The length of the CDR3 is 12 residues. V lost 3 bases and J lost 2, with 7 bases in between. DNA of the CDR3: TGCAGTGCTAGGTGGCAGAACTATGGCTACACCTTC. Protein sequence: CSARWQNYGYTF.

This clonotype showed up many times. The chain couples TRBV6-1 to TRBJ2-7; D gene unclear. This CDR3 comprises 12 residues. Germline loops: CDR1 MNHNS, CDR2 SASEGT. The ends were cut back, 6 bases at V and 0 bases at J, with 6 bases in the middle. The CDR3 DNA reads TGTGCCAGCAGGATAAGCTCCTACGAGCAGTACTTC. Amino acids: CASRISSYEQYF.

This chain joins TRBV9 and TRBJ2-5, with D perhaps matching TRBD2 (7 bases). Germline CDR1 SGDLS, CDR2 YYNGEE. The CDR3 runs to 15 residues. The germline V and J ends were trimmed by 1 base and 5 bases, with 15 bases remaining between them. The CDR3 protein is CASSVKGGVHETQYF. As DNA, the CDR3 is TGTGCCAGCAGCGTAAAGGGGGGGGTTCACGAGACCCAGTACTTC.

The V call is TRBV12-3 or TRBV12-4, the J call TRBJ1-1; 10 bases map to TRBD1. J was trimmed by 4 bases and V by 1 base; bases with no gene match: 3. The length of the CDR3 is 15 residues. CDR3 in amino acids: CASSLGDRGSTEAFF. CDR3 bases: TGTGCCAGCAGTTTAGGGGACAGGGGATCCACTGAAGCTTTCTTT.

In its sample, this clonotype was seen many times. This chain joins TRBV12-3 or TRBV12-4 and TRBJ2-7; the D is unclear. The CDR3 has 12 amino acids. V gave up 2 bases and J gave up 3 bases, with 5 bases separating them. CDR3 DNA: TGTGCCAGCAGTTTATTCGGCTACGAGCAGTACTTC. Protein product: CASSLFGYEQYF.

V gene TRBV6-5 combines with J gene TRBJ2-7; TRBD1 matches 9 bases. V shed 2 bases and J 2 bases; nucleotides not matched to a gene: 4. The CDR3 is 15 residues long. Germline assignment: CDR1 MNHEY and CDR2 SVGAGI. CDR3 in amino acids: CASSYGTGKTYEQYF. Here the CDR3 DNA reads TGTGCCAGCAGTTACGGGACAGGGAAAACCTACGAGCAGTACTTC.

In its sample, this clonotype was seen many times. The chain is built from TRBV24-1 and TRBJ1-5; weak D call: TRBD1 (5 bases). CDR3 length: 16 residues. Trimming removed 3 bases at V and 5 bases at J, with 16 bases between. Germline V gene data show CDR1 as KGHDR and CDR2 as SFDVKD. The CDR3 sequence: CATSDGETGLHQPQHF. The DNA of the CDR3 is TGTGCCACCAGTGATGGGGAAACAGGCCTCCATCAGCCCCAGCATTTT.

This clonotype was counted many times. A much larger clonotype is one base distant, so this may be a read error. The chain couples TRBV28 to TRBJ1-3, with D perhaps TRBD1 (5 bases). V was cut by 6 bases and J by 8 bases, with 14 bases left in between. CDR1 and CDR2 from the germline V gene are MDHEN and SYDVKM. The CDR3 length is 13 residues. The CDR3 reads CASSAGPGDTIYF. For the CDR3, the DNA is TGTGCCAGCAGCGCAGGGCCAGGAGACACCATATATTTT.

This rearrangement joins TRBV12-3 or TRBV12-4 to TRBJ1-1, with TRBD1 as a possible D gene (5 bases). The CDR3 loop spans 15 amino acids. V gave up 2 bases and J gave up 5 bases, with 15 bases separating them. CDR3 coding DNA: TGTGCCAGCAGTTTACGGGGGGGGTACAAAACTGAAGCTTTCTTT. This translates into CASSLRGGYKTEAFF.

This clonotype was counted only a few times. The chain joins TRBV20-1 to TRBJ2-7, with 7 bases lining up with TRBD1. The CDR3 length is 16 residues. V lost 0 bases to trimming and J lost 5 bases; unmatched junction nucleotides: 13. Germline V CDR1 and CDR2: DFQATT, SNEGSKA (reference sequence). The CDR3 coding sequence is TGCAGTGCTAGAGATCTGGGACAGACGCCTCCAGACGAGCAGTACTTC. Protein sequence: CSARDLGQTPPDEQYF.

The chain recombines TRBV9 with TRBJ2-7, with D possibly TRBD1 on 6 matching bases. This CDR3 spans 14 amino acids. The V and J ends lost 3 bases and 5 bases respectively, with 15 bases between them. CDR1 and CDR2 (germline): SGDLS, YYNGEE. In DNA form, the CDR3 reads TGTGCCAGCAGCGGAAACAGGGTGTCGGACGAGCAGTACTTC. Its translation is CASSGNRVSDEQYF.